The clone carrying this T cell receptor beta chain is a singleton in its sample. The entry originates in a study of blood T cell repertoires in COVID-19. This CDR3 has 13 amino acids. Per the germline V gene, CDR1 is ENHRY and CDR2 is SYGVKD. V shed 8 bases, J shed 6 bases, and the junction held 4 bases outside the gene matches. Using immunoSEQ multiplex PCR, the repertoire was profiled, and TCRdb retains in-frame clones only, with some absent. In the table there are 100,000 to 150,000 clones, around 85% of which are singletons. The clonotype originates from a woman older than 75 with COVID-19, enrolled during active disease. The sample was peripheral blood. The J gene is TRBJ2-1, the V gene TRBV10-3; 10 nucleotides agree with TRBD2. The CDR3 reads CAIGLAGANEQFF. The CDR3 region has the DNA TGTGCCATCGGTCTAGCGGGAGCCAATGAGCAGTTCTTC.